These 3 T cell receptor beta chains came from one sample sequenced in a study of T cells after yellow fever vaccination. MiXCR was run by TCRdb on the 5' RACE reads, yielding one entry per CDR3 protein. Counted here are 450,000 to 600,000 distinct CDR3 sequences, about 15% occurring once; the ten biggest clones make up roughly a sixth. Sample: PBMCs, taken around 5 days after the first yellow fever vaccination. The source is a man aged 18 to 29 who received the YFV17D yellow fever vaccine.

V usage is TRBV30 and J usage is TRBJ2-6; D gene unclear. There are 15 residues in the CDR3. V was trimmed by 3 bases and J by 0 bases, leaving 9 bases between them. The V gene's germline CDR1 is GTSNPN and CDR2 SVGIG (reference sequence). The CDR3 bases are TGTGCCTGGAGCCGCAGATCCTCTGGGGCCAACGTCCTGACTTTC. Its protein product is CAWSRRSSGANVLTF.

This clonotype was seen more than once but under ten times. V and J are TRBV6-1 and TRBJ1-2, with D unresolved. Germline CDR1 is MNHNS and CDR2 is SASEGT. This CDR3 has 15 residues. Deletions cut 2 bases from V and 2 bases from J, with 12 bases between. Here the CDR3 DNA reads TGTGCCAGCAGTGAAATCCCCCAGGCGAACTATGGCTACACCTTC. It is translated as CASSEIPQANYGYTF.

The genes are TRBV7-9 and TRBJ2-7; no reliable D call. The V gene lost 5 bases and the J gene lost 2 bases, with 13 bases spanning the gap. The CDR3 length is 14 residues. CDR1 and CDR2 from the germline V gene are SEHNR and FQNEAQ (reference sequence). CDR3 in amino acids: CASSPRGSPYEQYV. CDR3 sequence (DNA): TGTGCCAGCAGCCCCCGAGGTTCGCCCTACGAGCAGTACGTC.